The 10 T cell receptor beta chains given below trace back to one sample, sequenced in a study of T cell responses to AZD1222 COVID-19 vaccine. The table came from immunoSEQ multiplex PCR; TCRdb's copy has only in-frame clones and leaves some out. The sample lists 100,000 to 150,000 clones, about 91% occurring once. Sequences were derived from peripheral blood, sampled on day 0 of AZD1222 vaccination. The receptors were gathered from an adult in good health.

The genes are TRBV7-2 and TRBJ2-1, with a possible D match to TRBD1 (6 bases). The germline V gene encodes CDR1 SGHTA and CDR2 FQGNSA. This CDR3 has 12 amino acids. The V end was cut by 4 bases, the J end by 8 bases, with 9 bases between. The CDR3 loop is CASSSQGDEQFF. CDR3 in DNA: TGTGCCAGCAGCTCACAGGGTGATGAGCAGTTCTTC. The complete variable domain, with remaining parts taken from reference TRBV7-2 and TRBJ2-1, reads GAGVSQSPSNKVTEKGKDVELRCDPISGHTALYWYRQSLGQGLEFLIYFQGNSAPDKSGLPSDRFSAERTGGSVSTLTIQRTQQEDSAVYLCASSSQGDEQFFGPGTRLTVL.

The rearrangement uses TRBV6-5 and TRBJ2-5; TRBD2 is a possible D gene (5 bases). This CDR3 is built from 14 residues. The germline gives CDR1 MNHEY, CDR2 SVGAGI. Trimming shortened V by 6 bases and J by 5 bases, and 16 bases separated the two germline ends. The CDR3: CASSGQMGEETQYF. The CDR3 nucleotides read TGTGCCAGCAGCGGGCAGATGGGAGAGGAGACCCAGTACTTC.

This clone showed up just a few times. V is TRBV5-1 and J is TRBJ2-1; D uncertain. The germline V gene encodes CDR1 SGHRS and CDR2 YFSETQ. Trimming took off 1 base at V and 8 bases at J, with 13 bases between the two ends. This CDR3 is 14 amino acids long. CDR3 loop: CASSLSTFGDEQFF. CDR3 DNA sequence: TGCGCCAGCAGCTTGAGCACCTTTGGTGATGAGCAGTTCTTC.

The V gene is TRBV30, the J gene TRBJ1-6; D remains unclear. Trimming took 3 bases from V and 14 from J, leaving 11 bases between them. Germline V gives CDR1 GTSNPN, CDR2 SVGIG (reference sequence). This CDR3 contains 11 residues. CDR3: CAWRGGQTLHF. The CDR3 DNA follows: TGTGCCTGGAGAGGTGGGCAGACCCTCCACTTT.

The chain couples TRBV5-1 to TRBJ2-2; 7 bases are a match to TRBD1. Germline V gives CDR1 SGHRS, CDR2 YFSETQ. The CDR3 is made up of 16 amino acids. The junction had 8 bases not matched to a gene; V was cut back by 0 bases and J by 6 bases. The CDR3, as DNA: TGCGCCAGCAGCTTGGCCGAAAGGGGGCTAGCCGGGGAGCTGTTTTTT. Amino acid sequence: CASSLAERGLAGELFF.

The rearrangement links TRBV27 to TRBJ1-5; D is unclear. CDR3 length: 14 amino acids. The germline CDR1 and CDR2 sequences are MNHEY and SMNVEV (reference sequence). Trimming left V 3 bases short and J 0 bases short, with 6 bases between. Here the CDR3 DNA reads TGTGCCAGCAGTTTTAAGAGTAGCAATCAGCCCCAGCATTTT. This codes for CASSFKSSNQPQHF.

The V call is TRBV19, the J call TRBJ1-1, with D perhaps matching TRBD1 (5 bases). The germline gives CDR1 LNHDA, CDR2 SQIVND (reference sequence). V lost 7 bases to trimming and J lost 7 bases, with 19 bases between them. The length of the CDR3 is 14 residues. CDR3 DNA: TGTGCCAGTACCTCCTCAGGGCCGGGGCTTGAAGCTTTCTTT. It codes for CASTSSGPGLEAFF.

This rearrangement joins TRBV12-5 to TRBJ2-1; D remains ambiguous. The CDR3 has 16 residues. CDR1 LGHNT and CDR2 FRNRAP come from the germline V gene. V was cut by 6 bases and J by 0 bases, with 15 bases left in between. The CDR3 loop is CASGGGETSSYNEQFF. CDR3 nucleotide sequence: TGTGCTAGTGGAGGCGGAGAAACAAGCTCCTACAATGAGCAGTTCTTC.

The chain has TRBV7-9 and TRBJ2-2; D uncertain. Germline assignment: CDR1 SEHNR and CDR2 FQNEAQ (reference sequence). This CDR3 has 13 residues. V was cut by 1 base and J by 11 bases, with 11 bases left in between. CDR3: CASSLDPRRELFF. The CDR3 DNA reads TGTGCCAGCAGCTTAGATCCCCGCCGCGAGCTGTTTTTT. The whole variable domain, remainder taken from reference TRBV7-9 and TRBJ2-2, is DTGVSQNPRHKITKRGQNVTFRCDPISEHNRLYWYRQTLGQGPEFLTYFQNEAQLEKSRLLSDRFSAERPKGSFSTLEIQRTEQGDSAMYLCASSLDPRRELFFGEGSRLTVL.

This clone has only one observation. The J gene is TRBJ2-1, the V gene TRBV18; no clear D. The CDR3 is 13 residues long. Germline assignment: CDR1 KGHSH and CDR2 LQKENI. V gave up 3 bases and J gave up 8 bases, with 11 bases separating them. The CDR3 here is CASSPPTLDEQFF. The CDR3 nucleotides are TGTGCCAGCTCACCCCCCACCTTGGATGAGCAGTTCTTC.